A selection of T cell receptor beta chains follows, all from one sample in a study of T cells in Graves' hyperthyroidism and ophthalmopathy. Each CDR3 protein gets one entry after TCRdb re-called the multiplex PCR reads with MiXCR. This sample carries approximately 600,000 distinct CDR3 sequences, less than 25% of them seen once, and the ten largest clones take roughly 30%. Sequenced material: blood. All receptors come from a man younger than 40 with Graves' ophthalmopathy. Both conserved end residues are part of each CDR3. A D gene is named only where the DNA matches it firmly. Part of the rows lack a size; the others show once, few, many or a class for expanded clones.

>.|TRBV5-1|TRBJ2-3|.
CASSLESSSADTQYF
TGCGCCAGCAGCTTGGAATCCAGTTCCGCGGATACGCAGTATTTT
>.|TRBV7-3|TRBJ2-2|few
CASSFSREGGELFF
TGTGCCAGCAGCTTCTCACGTGAGGGCGGGGAGCTGTTTTTT
>TRBD2|TRBV7-8|TRBJ2-3|.
CASISGRETDTQYF
TGTGCCAGCATTAGCGGGAGGGAGACAGATACGCAGTATTTT
>TRBD2|TRBV7-9|TRBJ2-1|few
CASSLRGSLGNEQFF
TGTGCCAGCAGCTTACGCGGGAGTCTAGGAAATGAGCAGTTCTTC
>.|TRBV7-2|TRBJ2-1|.
CASSLGGRGNGQFF
TGTGCCAGCAGCTTAGGGGGGAGGGGGAATGGGCAGTTCTTC
>TRBD2|TRBV11-2|TRBJ2-7|many
CASSPSGRILYEQYF
TGTGCCAGCAGCCCTAGCGGGAGAATCCTCTACGAGCAGTACTTC
>TRBD1|TRBV30|TRBJ2-5|few
CAWSAGGVETQYF
TGTGCCTGGAGTGCAGGGGGTGTGGAGACCCAGTACTTC
>TRBD1|TRBV6-4|TRBJ1-3|.
CASSDSRDRVGNTIYF
TGTGCCAGCAGTGACTCGAGGGACAGGGTTGGAAACACCATATATTTT
>.|TRBV2|TRBJ2-3|many
CASWGRTADTQYF
TGTGCCAGCTGGGGACGGACGGCAGATACGCAGTATTTT
>.|TRBV27|TRBJ2-6|.
CASSTEGGRLQAGANVLTF
TGTGCCAGCAGTACCGAGGGCGGGCGCTTACAGGCTGGGGCCAACGTCCTGACTTTC
>TRBD2|TRBV20-1|TRBJ2-1|many
CSARDGKAGRNEQFF
TGCAGTGCTAGAGATGGTAAAGCGGGAAGGAATGAGCAGTTCTTC
>TRBD2|TRBV5-4|TRBJ2-7|.
CASSPDGGGSYEQYF
TGTGCCAGCAGCCCCGACGGGGGAGGGTCCTACGAGCAGTACTTC
>.|TRBV9|TRBJ2-1|few
CASSVDGETYNEQFF
TGTGCCAGCAGCGTGGATGGGGAGACCTACAATGAGCAGTTCTTC
>.|TRBV6-2/TRBV6-3|TRBJ2-7|.
CATMRRGWFGNSYEQYF
TGTGCCACCATGCGCCGCGGGTGGTTTGGTAACTCCTACGAGCAGTACTTC
>.|TRBV30|TRBJ2-6|few
CAWSGLGSGANVLTF
TGTGCCTGGAGCGGCTTGGGCTCTGGGGCCAACGTCCTGACTTTC